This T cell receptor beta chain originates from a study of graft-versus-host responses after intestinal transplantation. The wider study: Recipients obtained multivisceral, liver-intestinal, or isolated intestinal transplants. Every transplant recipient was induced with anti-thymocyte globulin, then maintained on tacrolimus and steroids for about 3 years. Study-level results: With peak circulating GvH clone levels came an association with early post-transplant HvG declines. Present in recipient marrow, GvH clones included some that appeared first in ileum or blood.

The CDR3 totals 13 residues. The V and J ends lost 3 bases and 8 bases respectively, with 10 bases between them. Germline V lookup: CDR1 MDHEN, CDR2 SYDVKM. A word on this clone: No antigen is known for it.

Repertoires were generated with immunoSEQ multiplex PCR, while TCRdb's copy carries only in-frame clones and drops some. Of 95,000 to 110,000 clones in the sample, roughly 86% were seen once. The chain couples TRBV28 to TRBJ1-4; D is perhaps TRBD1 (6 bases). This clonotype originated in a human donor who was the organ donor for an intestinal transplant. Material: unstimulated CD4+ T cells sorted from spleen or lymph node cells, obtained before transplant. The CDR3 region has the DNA TGTGCCAGCAGTTTGGGGGCACTGGAAAAACTGTTTTTT. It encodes CASSLGALEKLFF.